One and the same sample provided the 13 T cell receptor beta chains below, sequenced in a study of T cell changes during pregnancy in multiple sclerosis. Only in-frame clones appear in the TCRdb table, and some are missing; sequencing was by immunoSEQ multiplex PCR. This sample carries about 59,000 clones, around 94% of them seen once, and the ten largest clones take roughly 2.4%. The specimen was CD8+ T cells from peripheral blood mononuclear cells, collected after pregnancy. The receptors shown here come from a female donor with multiple sclerosis, enrolled in a pregnancy study.

V usage is TRBV13 and J usage is TRBJ2-2, with TRBD2 matching 13 bases. The CDR3 is made up of 16 amino acids. The V gene end was trimmed by 5 bases and the J gene end by 5 bases; junction bases not matched to a gene: 5. CDR1 is PRHDT, CDR2 FYEKMQ, per germline (reference sequence). As DNA, the CDR3 is TGTGCCAGCAGCCTCCGGACTAGCGGGAGAACCGGGGAGCTGTTTTTT. Translating it yields CASSLRTSGRTGELFF.

The CDR3 bases are TGTGCCACGGGGGCTAGCGGCTACGAGCAGTACTTC. Residues: CATGASGYEQYF. This chain connects TRBV25-1 to TRBJ2-7; tentatively, D is TRBD2 (7 bases). The CDR3 loop spans 12 amino acids. Germline loops: CDR1 MGHDK, CDR2 SYGVNS. The ends were cut back, 10 bases at V and 3 bases at J, with 13 bases in the middle.

The gene calls are TRBV9 and TRBJ2-3; 8 bases are shared with TRBD2. Trimming at V came to 4 bases and at J to 6 bases, leaving 4 bases not matched to a gene. This CDR3 is 13 amino acids long. Germline CDR1 reads SGDLS; CDR2 reads YYNGEE. The chain's CDR3 is CASSPGGADTQYF. The DNA for the CDR3 is TGTGCCAGCAGCCCCGGGGGGGCGGATACGCAGTATTTT.

The chain links TRBV6-1 to TRBJ2-1, with D possibly being TRBD1 (5 bases). CDR1 and CDR2 (germline): MNHNS, SASEGT. With 3 bases removed from V and 2 bases from J, the gap between germline ends came to 11 bases. The CDR3 covers 15 residues. CDR3 coding DNA: TGTGCCAGCAGTGATGGTACAGGCACCTACAATGAGCAGTTCTTC. Translated: CASSDGTGTYNEQFF.

The gene calls are TRBV9 and TRBJ2-7; 8 bases map to TRBD2. This CDR3 is built from 13 residues. The germline V gene has CDR1 SGDLS and CDR2 YYNGEE. V lost 3 bases and J lost 2; bases outside the gene matches: 1. CDR3: CASSGTSPYEQYF. The CDR3 DNA reads TGTGCCAGCAGCGGGACTAGCCCCTACGAGCAGTACTTC.

The chain carries TRBV7-9 and TRBJ1-4; D not certain. With 4 bases removed from V and 8 bases from J, the gap between germline ends came to 23 bases. Germline CDR1 reads SEHNR; CDR2 reads FQNEAQ (reference sequence). The CDR3 runs 17 residues. Here the CDR3 reads CASSSDAGHVLSEKLFF. The CDR3 nucleotides read TGTGCCAGCAGCTCGGACGCGGGTCACGTACTTTCCGAAAAACTGTTTTTT.

This rearrangement joins TRBV27 to TRBJ1-4; D is undetermined. The V gene's germline CDR1 is MNHEY and CDR2 SMNVEV (reference sequence). The V and J ends lost 5 bases and 8 bases respectively, with 15 bases between them. The CDR3 is 14 residues long. The CDR3 is CASSPYPGREKLFF. DNA for the CDR3: TGTGCCAGCAGTCCCTATCCGGGAAGAGAAAAACTGTTTTTT.

J is TRBJ1-1 and V is TRBV29-1; 10 bases fit TRBD1. The CDR3 extends over 13 amino acids. In germline, CDR1 is SQVTM, CDR2 ANQGSEA. V trimming: 7 bases; J trimming: 5 bases; junction bases outside the gene matches: 7. CDR3 nucleotide sequence: TGCAGCGCGCACCCGGGACAGGGGACTGAAGCTTTCTTT. It encodes CSAHPGQGTEAFF.

V gene TRBV4-1 combines with J gene TRBJ1-1, with a possible D match to TRBD1 (5 bases). Germline values: CDR1 MGHRA, CDR2 YSYEKL. The V gene lost 1 base and the J gene lost 1 base, with 7 bases spanning the gap. There are 14 residues in the CDR3. This chain's CDR3 is CASSQAGANTEAFF. The CDR3 nucleotides are TGCGCCAGCAGCCAAGCTGGGGCGAACACTGAAGCTTTCTTT.

The chain links TRBV7-7 to TRBJ2-7, with a weak D call TRBD2 (7 bases). Germline CDR1 reads SSHAT; CDR2 reads FNYEAQ (reference sequence). The ends were cut back, 3 bases at V and 3 bases at J, with 9 bases in the middle. The CDR3 covers 13 residues. CDR3 nucleotides: TGTGCCAGCAGCTTGGGAGGGGGCTACGAGCAGTACTTC. It encodes CASSLGGGYEQYF.

This chain uses TRBV19 with TRBJ2-7, with TRBD1 identical over 7 bases. This CDR3 is built from 14 residues. Germline V CDR1 and CDR2: LNHDA, SQIVND (reference sequence). J was trimmed by 7 bases and V by 3 bases; bases with no gene match: 9. The CDR3: CASSMATGEYEQYF. CDR3 coding DNA: TGTGCCAGTAGTATGGCAACAGGGGAATATGAGCAGTACTTC.

The V gene is TRBV7-8, the J gene TRBJ1-5; 7 bases map to TRBD1. Germline assignment: CDR1 SGHVS and CDR2 FQNEAQ. V shed 5 bases, J shed 2 bases, and the junction held 6 bases outside the gene matches. CDR3 length: 15 residues. The CDR3 protein is CASSRSGQGNQPQHF. The CDR3 nucleotides read TGTGCCAGCAGCAGATCCGGACAGGGCAATCAGCCCCAGCATTTT.

This clone was counted at least ten times. The rearrangement links TRBV7-3 to TRBJ2-5, with D maybe TRBD1 (6 bases). CDR1 SGHTA and CDR2 FQGTGA come from the germline V gene. V gave up 5 bases and J gave up 5 bases, with 18 bases separating them. This CDR3 has 15 residues. The CDR3 spells CASSETGTWGETQYF. CDR3 DNA sequence: TGTGCCAGCAGCGAGACAGGAACGTGGGGGGAGACCCAGTACTTC.